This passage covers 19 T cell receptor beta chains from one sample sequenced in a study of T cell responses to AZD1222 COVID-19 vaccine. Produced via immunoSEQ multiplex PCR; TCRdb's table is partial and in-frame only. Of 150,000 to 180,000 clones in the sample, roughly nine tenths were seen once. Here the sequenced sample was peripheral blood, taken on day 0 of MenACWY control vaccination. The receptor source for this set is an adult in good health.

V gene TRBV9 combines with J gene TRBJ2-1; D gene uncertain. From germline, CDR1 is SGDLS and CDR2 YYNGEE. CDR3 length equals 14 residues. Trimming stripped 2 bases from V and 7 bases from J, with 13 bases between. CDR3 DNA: TGTGCCAGCAGCGTCGACGCAGGCAATAATGAGCAGTTCTTC. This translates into CASSVDAGNNEQFF. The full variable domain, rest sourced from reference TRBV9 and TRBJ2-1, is DSGVTQTPKHLITATGQRVTLRCSPRSGDLSVYWYQQSLDQGLQFLIQYYNGEERAKGNILERFSAQQFPDLHSELNLSSLELGDSALYFCASSVDAGNNEQFFGPGTRLTVL.

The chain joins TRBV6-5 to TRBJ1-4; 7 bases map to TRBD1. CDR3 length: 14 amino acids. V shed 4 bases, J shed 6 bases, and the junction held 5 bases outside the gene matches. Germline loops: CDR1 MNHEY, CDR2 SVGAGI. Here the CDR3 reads CASSSTGWYEKLFF. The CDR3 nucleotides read TGTGCCAGCAGTTCGACAGGGTGGTATGAAAAACTGTTTTTT.

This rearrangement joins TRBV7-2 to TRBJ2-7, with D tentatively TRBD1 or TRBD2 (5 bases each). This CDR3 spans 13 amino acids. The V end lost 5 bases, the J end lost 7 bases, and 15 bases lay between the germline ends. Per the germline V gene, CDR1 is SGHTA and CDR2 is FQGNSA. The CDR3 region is CASSLGRSREQYV. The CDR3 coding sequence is TGTGCCAGCAGCCTGGGACGTTCGAGAGAGCAGTACGTC.

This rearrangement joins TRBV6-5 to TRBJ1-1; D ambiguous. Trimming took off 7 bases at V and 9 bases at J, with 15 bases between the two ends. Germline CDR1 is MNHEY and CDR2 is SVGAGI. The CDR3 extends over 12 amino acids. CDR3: CASMHQETKAFF. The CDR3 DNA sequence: TGTGCCAGCATGCACCAAGAAACTAAAGCTTTCTTT.

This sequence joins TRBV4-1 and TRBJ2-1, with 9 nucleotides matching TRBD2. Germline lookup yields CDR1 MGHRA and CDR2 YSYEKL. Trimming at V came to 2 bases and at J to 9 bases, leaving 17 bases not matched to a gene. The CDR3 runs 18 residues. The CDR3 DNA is TGCGCCAGCAGCCAACTCGTTCCCAGAGGGCGGGGGGGCGTTGAGCAGTTCTTC. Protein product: CASSQLVPRGRGGVEQFF.

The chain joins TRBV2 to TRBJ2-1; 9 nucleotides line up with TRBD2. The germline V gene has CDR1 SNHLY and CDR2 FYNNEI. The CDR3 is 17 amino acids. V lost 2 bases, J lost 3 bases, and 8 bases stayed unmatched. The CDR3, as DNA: TGTGCCAGCAGTGAATCGTCTTGTAGCGGGAGCTACAATGAGCAGTTCTTC. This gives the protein CASSESSCSGSYNEQFF.

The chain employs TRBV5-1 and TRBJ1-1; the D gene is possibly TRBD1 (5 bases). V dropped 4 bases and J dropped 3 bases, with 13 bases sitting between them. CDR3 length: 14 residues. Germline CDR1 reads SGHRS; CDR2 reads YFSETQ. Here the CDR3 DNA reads TGCGCCAGCAGCGCGGGACCCTTGTACACTGAAGCTTTCTTT. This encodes CASSAGPLYTEAFF.

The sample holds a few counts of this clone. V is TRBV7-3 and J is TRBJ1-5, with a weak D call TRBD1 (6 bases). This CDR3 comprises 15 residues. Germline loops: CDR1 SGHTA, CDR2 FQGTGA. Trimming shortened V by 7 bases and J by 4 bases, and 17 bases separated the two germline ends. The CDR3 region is CASTTVGTKNQPQHF. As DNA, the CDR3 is TGTGCCAGCACCACCGTGGGGACAAAGAATCAGCCCCAGCATTTT.

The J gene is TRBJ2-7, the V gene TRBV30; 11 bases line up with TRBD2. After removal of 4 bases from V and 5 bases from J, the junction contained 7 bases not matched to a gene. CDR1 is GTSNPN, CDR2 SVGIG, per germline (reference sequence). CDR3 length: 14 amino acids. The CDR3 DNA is TGTGCCTGGACAAGACTAGCGGGGTTTGACGAGCAGTACTTC. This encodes CAWTRLAGFDEQYF.

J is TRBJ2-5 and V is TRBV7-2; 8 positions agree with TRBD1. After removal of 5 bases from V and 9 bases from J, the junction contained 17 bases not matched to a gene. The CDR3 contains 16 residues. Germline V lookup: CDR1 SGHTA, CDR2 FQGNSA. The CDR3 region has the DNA TGTGCCAGCAGCCAACAGGGGGGCGGGACTCCGAGGGCCCAGTACTTC. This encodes CASSQQGGGTPRAQYF.

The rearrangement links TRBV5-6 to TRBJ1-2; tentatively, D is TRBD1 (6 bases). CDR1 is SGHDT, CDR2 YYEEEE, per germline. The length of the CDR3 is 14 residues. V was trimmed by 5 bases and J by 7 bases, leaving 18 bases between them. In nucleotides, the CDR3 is TGTGCCAGCAGTTTGATGACAGGCGAAGGTGGCTACACCTTC. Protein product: CASSLMTGEGGYTF. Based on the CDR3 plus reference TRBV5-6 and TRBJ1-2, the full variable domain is DAGVTQSPTHLIKTRGQQVTLRCSPKSGHDTVSWYQQALGQGPQFIFQYYEEEERQRGNFPDRFSGHQFPNYSSELNVNALLLGDSALYLCASSLMTGEGGYTFGSGTRLTVV.

This CDR3 reads CATSDPRRGGTEAFF. In nucleotides, the CDR3 is TGTGCCACCAGTGATCCAAGGAGAGGAGGTACTGAAGCTTTCTTT. V is TRBV24-1 and J is TRBJ1-1; the D is unclear. Germline V lookup: CDR1 KGHDR, CDR2 SFDVKD. Trimming left V 3 bases short and J 5 bases short, with 15 bases between. This CDR3 spans 15 amino acids.

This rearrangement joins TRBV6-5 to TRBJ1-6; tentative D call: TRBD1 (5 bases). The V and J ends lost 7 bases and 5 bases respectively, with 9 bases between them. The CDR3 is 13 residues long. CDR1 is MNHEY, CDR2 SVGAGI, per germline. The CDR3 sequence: CASTDTHNSPLHF. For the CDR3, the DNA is TGTGCCAGCACGGACACTCATAATTCACCCCTCCACTTT.

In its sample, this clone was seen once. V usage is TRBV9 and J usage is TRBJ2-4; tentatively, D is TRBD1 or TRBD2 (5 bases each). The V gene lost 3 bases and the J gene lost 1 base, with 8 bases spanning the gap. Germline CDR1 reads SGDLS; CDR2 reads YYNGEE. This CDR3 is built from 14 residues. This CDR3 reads CASSEGPAKNIQYF. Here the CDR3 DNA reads TGTGCCAGCAGCGAGGGACCCGCCAAAAACATTCAGTACTTC.

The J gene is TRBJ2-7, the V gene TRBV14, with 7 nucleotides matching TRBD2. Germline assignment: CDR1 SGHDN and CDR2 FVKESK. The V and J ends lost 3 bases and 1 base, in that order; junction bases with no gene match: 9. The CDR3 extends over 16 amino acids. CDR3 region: CASSHYDGRVSYEQYF. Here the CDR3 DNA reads TGTGCCAGCAGCCACTACGATGGGAGGGTGTCCTACGAGCAGTACTTC.

Here the CDR3 reads CASSQWGEPTDTQYF. CDR3 in DNA: TGTGCCAGCAGTCAATGGGGGGAGCCCACAGATACGCAGTATTTT. This rearrangement joins TRBV7-9 to TRBJ2-3; weak D call: TRBD2 (6 bases). CDR1 SEHNR and CDR2 FQNEAQ come from the germline V gene (reference sequence). Trimming cost V 6 bases and J 2 bases, with 15 bases left between them. This CDR3 comprises 15 residues.

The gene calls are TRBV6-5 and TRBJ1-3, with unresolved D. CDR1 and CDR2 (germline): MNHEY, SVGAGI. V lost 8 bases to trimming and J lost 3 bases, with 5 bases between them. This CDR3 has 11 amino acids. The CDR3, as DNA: TGTGCCAGCCTGATTGGAAACACCATATATTTT. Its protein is CASLIGNTIYF.

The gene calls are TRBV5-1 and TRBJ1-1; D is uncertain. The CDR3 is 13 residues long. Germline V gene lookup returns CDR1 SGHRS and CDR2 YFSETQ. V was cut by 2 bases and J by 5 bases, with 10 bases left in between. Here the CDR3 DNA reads TGCGCCAGCAGCTTTTTATACCCGACTGAAGCTTTCTTT. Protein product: CASSFLYPTEAFF.

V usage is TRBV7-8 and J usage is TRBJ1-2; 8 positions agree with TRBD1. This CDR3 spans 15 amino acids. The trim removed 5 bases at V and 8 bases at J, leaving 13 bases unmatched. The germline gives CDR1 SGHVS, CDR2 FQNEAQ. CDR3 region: CASSQSRTGIVGYTF. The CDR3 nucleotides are TGTGCCAGCAGCCAATCCCGGACAGGGATCGTAGGCTACACCTTC.